The entry below describes one T cell receptor beta chain. The data belong to a study of shared clonotypes between healthy human individuals. Study as a whole: Donors, aged 18 to 49, were two women and a few men.

The run depth of the assay was deep. Each subset's genomic DNA was shared equally among a number of immunoSEQ plates. Unsorted PBMC DNA was run through sequencing on ten immunoSEQ deep assay plates. Generated by immunoSEQ multiplex PCR, the TCRdb table keeps only in-frame clones and is missing some. The data hold about 480,000 clones, with around 79% observed a single time. CDR3 length: 16 amino acids. After removal of 4 bases from V and 7 bases from J, the junction contained 12 bases not matched to a gene. Germline V gene lookup returns CDR1 SGHAT and CDR2 FQNNGV. This rearrangement joins TRBV11-2 to TRBJ1-4, with 7 bases identical to TRBD1. The sequenced sample was PBMCs. The sequence came from a woman aged 40 to 50 in good health. Some clones in this sample may be carry-over from other donors' samples. DNA of the CDR3: TGTGCCAGCAGCTCCGGCCGCAGGGGGAGGGCTGAAAAACTGTTTTTT. It is translated as CASSSGRRGRAEKLFF.